The text below deals with one T cell receptor (beta chain). A single record per CDR3 protein comes from TCRdb applying MiXCR to the 5' RACE reads. Of 450,000 or so distinct CDR3 sequences listed, approximately 15% are singletons. This entry comes from a study of identical twins. The length of the CDR3 is 15 residues. Per the germline V gene, CDR1 is KGHSH and CDR2 is LQKENI. J was trimmed by 7 bases and V by 6 bases; bases with no gene match: 8. Separately, the same data were catalogued under a study of yellow fever vaccine responses in identical twins.

Sequencing was performed on CD4+ T cells sorted from blood. V gene TRBV18 combines with J gene TRBJ2-1; the match to TRBD1 covers 11 bases. This sequence was found in a woman younger than 30 in good health. CDR3 amino acids: CASSQGQGALNEQFF. The CDR3 DNA reads as TGTGCCAGCTCTCAAGGACAGGGGGCTTTGAATGAGCAGTTCTTC.